This TCR beta chain was observed in a study of blood T cell repertoires in COVID-19. In the study overall: Specimens from acute and convalescent COVID-19 originated in the United States, Italy and Spain. T cells, B-cell-depleted T cells, or PBMCs provided the cDNA or gDNA that served as material.

This clone was seen once. Germline CDR1 is SEHNR and CDR2 is FQNEAQ (reference sequence). The CDR3 has 17 residues. Trimming cost V 1 base and J 3 bases; bases outside gene matches: 9. Authors' analysis steps: How many nucleated cells were present was estimated from reference gene primer amplification. Repertoires were generated with immunoSEQ multiplex PCR, while TCRdb's copy carries only in-frame clones and drops some. V and J calls and clone size are as listed in that table; D and trimming were resolved from the DNA. The sample includes roughly 300,000 clones, roughly 90% of them seen just once. The TCR comes from a young man who had recovered from COVID-19. The sequenced material came from peripheral blood. V is TRBV7-9 and J is TRBJ2-1, with 7 bases that match TRBD2. CDR3 sequence reads: CASSLGGSGTIYNEQFF. Written as DNA, the CDR3 is TGTGCCAGCAGCTTAGGAGGGTCAGGGACTATCTACAATGAGCAGTTCTTC.